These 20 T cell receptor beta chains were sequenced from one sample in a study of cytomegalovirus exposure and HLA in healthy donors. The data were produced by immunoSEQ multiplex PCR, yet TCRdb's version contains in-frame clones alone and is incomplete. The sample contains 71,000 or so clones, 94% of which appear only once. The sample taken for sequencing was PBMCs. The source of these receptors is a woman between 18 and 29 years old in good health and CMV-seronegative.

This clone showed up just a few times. In DNA form, the CDR3 reads TGTGCCAGCAGCCAAGACCCGGGACTAGAGACAGATACGCAGTATTTT. It encodes CASSQDPGLETDTQYF. V usage is TRBV4-2 and J usage is TRBJ2-3; 8 bases fit TRBD2. CDR1 LGHNA and CDR2 YNFKEQ come from the germline V gene. This CDR3 comprises 16 residues. V shed 0 bases and J 3 bases; nucleotides not matched to a gene: 5.

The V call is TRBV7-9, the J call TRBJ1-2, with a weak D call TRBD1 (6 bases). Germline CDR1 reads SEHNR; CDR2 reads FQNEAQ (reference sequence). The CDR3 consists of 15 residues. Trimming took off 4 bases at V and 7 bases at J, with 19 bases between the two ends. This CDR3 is CASSWANGGQVGYTF. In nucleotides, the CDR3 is TGTGCCAGCAGCTGGGCCAACGGGGGGCAGGTTGGCTACACCTTC.

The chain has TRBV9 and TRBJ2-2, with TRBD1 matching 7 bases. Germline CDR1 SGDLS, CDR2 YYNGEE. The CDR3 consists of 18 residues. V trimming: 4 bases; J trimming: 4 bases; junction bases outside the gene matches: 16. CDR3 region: CASSPHLTGAGGTGELFF. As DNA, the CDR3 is TGTGCCAGCAGCCCGCACCTCACAGGGGCTGGGGGCACCGGGGAGCTGTTTTTT.

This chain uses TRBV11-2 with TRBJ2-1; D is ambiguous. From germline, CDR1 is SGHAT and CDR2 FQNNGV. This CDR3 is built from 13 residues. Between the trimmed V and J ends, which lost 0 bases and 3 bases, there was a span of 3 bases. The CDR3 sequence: CASSLDRYNEQFF. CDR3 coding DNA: TGTGCCAGCAGCTTAGATCGCTACAATGAGCAGTTCTTC.

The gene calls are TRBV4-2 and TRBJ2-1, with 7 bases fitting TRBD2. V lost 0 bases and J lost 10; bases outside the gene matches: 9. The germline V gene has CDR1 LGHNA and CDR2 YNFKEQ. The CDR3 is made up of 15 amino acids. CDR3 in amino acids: CASSQDEGGAFEQFF. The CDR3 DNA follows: TGTGCCAGCAGCCAAGATGAGGGAGGGGCTTTCGAGCAGTTCTTC.

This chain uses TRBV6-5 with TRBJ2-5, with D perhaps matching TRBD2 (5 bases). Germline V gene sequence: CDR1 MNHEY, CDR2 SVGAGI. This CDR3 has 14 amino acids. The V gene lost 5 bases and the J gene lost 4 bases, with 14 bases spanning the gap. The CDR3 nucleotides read TGTGCCAGCAGTACCCAAACTAGTTCAGAGACCCAGTACTTC. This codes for CASSTQTSSETQYF.

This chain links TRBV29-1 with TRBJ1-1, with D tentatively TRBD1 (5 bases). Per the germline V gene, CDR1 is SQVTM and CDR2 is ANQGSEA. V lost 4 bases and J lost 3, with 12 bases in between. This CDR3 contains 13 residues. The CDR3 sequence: CSVVWGLDTEAFF. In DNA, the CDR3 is TGCAGCGTTGTCTGGGGCTTGGACACTGAAGCTTTCTTT.

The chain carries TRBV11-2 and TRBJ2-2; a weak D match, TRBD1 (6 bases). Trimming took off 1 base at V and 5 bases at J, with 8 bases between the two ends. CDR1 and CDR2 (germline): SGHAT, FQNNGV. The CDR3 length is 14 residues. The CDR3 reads CASSLGGGTGELFF. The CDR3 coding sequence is TGTGCCAGCAGCTTAGGAGGGGGTACCGGGGAGCTGTTTTTT. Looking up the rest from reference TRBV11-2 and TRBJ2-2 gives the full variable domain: EAGVAQSPRYKIIEKRQSVAFWCNPISGHATLYWYQQILGQGPKLLIQFQNNGVVDDSQLPKDRFSAERLKGVDSTLKIQPAKLEDSAVYLCASSLGGGTGELFFGEGSRLTVL.

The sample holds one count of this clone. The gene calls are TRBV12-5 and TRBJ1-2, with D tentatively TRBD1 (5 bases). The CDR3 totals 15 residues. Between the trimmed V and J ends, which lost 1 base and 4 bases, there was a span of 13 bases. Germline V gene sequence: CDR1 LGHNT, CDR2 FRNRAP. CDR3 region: CASGLARGIFYGYTF. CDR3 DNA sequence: TGTGCTAGTGGTTTGGCCCGGGGGATATTCTATGGCTACACCTTC.

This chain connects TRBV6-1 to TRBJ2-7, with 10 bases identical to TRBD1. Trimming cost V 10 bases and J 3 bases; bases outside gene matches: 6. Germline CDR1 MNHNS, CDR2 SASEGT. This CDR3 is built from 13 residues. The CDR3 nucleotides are TGTGCCATACGGACAGGGGGTGGCTACGAGCAGTACTTC. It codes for CAIRTGGGYEQYF.

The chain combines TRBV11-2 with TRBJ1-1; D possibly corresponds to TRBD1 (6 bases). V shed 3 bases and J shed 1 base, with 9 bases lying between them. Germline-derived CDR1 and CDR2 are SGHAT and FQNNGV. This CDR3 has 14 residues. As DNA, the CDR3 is TGTGCCAGCAGCTTCCTCAGGGGGAACACTGAAGCTTTCTTT. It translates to CASSFLRGNTEAFF.

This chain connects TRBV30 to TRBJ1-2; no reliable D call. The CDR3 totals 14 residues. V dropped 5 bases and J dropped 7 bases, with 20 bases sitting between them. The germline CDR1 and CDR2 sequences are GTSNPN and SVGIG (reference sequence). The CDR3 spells CAWFGYDEAFGYTF. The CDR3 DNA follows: TGTGCCTGGTTTGGGTATGACGAGGCCTTTGGCTACACCTTC.

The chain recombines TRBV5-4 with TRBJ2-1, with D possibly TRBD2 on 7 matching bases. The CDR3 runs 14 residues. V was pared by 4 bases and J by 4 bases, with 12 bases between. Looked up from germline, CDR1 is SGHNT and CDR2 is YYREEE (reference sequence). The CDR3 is CASSAGGLYNEQFF. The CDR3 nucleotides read TGTGCCAGCAGCGCCGGGGGGCTGTACAATGAGCAGTTCTTC.

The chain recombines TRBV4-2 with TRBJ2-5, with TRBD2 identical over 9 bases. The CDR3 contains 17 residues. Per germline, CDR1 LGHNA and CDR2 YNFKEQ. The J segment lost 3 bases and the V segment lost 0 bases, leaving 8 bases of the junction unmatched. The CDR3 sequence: CASSQDARGGAEETQYF. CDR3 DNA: TGTGCCAGCAGCCAAGATGCTCGCGGGGGGGCGGAAGAGACCCAGTACTTC.

CDR3 region: CATSMQGADEQYF. CDR3 nucleotide sequence: TGTGCCACCAGCATGCAGGGGGCCGACGAGCAGTACTTC. The gene calls are TRBV15 and TRBJ2-7, with TRBD1 matching 8 bases. Looked up from germline, CDR1 is LNHNV and CDR2 is YYDKDF (reference sequence). There are 13 residues in the CDR3. V trimming: 4 bases; J trimming: 5 bases; junction bases outside the gene matches: 4.

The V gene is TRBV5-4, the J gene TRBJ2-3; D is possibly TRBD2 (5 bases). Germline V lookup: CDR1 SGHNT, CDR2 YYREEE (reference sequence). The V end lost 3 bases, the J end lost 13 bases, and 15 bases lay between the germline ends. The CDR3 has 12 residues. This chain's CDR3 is CASSWSGGLKYF. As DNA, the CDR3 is TGTGCCAGCAGCTGGTCTGGAGGATTAAAGTATTTT.

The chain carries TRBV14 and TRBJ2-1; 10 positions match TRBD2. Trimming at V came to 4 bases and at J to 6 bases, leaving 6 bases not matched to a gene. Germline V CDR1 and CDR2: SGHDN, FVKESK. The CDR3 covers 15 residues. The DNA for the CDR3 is TGTGCCAGCAGCCCCTTAGCGGGAGGCTTCAATGAGCAGTTCTTC. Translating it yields CASSPLAGGFNEQFF. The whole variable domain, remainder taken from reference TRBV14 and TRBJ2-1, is EAGVTQFPSHSVIEKGQTVTLRCDPISGHDNLYWYRRVMGKEIKFLLHFVKESKQDESGMPNNRFLAERTGGTYSTLKVQPAELEDSGVYFCASSPLAGGFNEQFFGPGTRLTVL.

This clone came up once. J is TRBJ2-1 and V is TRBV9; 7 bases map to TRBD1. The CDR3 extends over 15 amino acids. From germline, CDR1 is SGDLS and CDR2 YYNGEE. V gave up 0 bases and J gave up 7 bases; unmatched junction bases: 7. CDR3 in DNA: TGTGCCAGCAGCGTAGGAGGGGGCCTTTTAAATGAGCAGTTCTTC. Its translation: CASSVGGGLLNEQFF.

The CDR3 sequence is CASSLDTSGNTIYF. In nucleotides, the CDR3 is TGTGCCAGCAGCTTGGACACCTCTGGAAACACCATATATTTT. The V call is TRBV7-9, the J call TRBJ1-3; tentatively, D is TRBD1 (5 bases). The CDR3 sequence is 14 residues long. CDR1 and CDR2 from the germline V gene are SEHNR and FQNEAQ (reference sequence). V gave up 3 bases and J gave up 0 bases, with 6 bases separating them.

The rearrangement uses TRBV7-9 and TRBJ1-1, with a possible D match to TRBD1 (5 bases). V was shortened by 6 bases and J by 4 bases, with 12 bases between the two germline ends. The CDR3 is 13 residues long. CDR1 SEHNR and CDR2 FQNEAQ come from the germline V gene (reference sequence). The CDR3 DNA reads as TGTGCCAGCAGTTTTAGGGGTGGCACTGAAGCTTTCTTT. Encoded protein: CASSFRGGTEAFF.